This T cell receptor beta chain was obtained from a study of CD4 T cells in relation to SARS-CoV-2 and coronaviruses. V lost 9 bases and J lost 2, with 14 bases in between. The germline V gene has CDR1 SGHRS and CDR2 YFSETQ. CDR3 length equals 14 residues. Sequencing used immunoSEQ multiplex PCR; TCRdb keeps in-frame clones, though not all of them. Of over 15,000 clones in the sample, around 76% were seen once. Unexposed donor CD4+ T cells date from about 2011-2018, before the COVID-19 pandemic. After about 10 days of culture, CD4+ T cells were isolated. As cell numbers allowed, unexposed-donor CD4+ T cells faced SARS-CoV-2 S/N and four cold-coronavirus spikes. A note on this clone: Its antigen is not known.

This TCR came from a human donor in good health. The chain joins TRBV5-1 to TRBJ2-2; D is possibly TRBD1 (6 bases). The specimen sequenced was CD4+ T cells from PBMCs, cultured in vitro. DNA for the CDR3: TGCGCCACCGCAGACAGGAGTAACACCGGGGAGCTGTTTTTT. Protein sequence: CATADRSNTGELFF.